This T cell receptor (beta chain) was observed in a study of blood T cell repertoires in COVID-19. Across the whole study: T cells, B-cell-depleted T cells, or PBMCs provided the cDNA or gDNA that served as material.

Original methodology: Amplifying reference gene primers gave estimates of nucleated cell counts. Some clones are missing from TCRdb's copy, which holds only in-frame ones; the method was immunoSEQ multiplex PCR. The V and J calls and clone size come from that table; D and trimming were worked out from the DNA. The sample contains about 60,000 clones, 70% to 85% of which appear only once. Per germline, CDR1 SGHDT and CDR2 YYEEEE. V lost 0 bases to trimming and J lost 5 bases; unmatched junction nucleotides: 3. The CDR3 is 14 amino acids. The source material was peripheral blood. V usage is TRBV5-6 and J usage is TRBJ2-7, with 9 bases identical to TRBD1. This receptor was taken from a human donor in a cohort sampled during active COVID-19. The CDR3: CASSLVGQGNEQYF. DNA of the CDR3: TGTGCCAGCAGCTTGGTTGGACAGGGGAACGAGCAGTACTTC.